The T cell receptor beta chain described here comes from a study of early T cells in non-severe SARS-CoV-2 infection. The germline V gene has CDR1 PRHDT and CDR2 FYEKMQ (reference sequence). This CDR3 region has 14 residues. After removal of 5 bases from V and 10 bases from J, the junction contained 6 bases not matched to a gene. The sample holds a few counts of this clonotype. TCRdb itself ran the 5' RACE reads through MiXCR, one entry per CDR3 protein. The sample has approximately 69,000 distinct CDR3 sequences; about an eighth are singletons. This material consisted of whole blood, taken at baseline. The TCR sequence derives from an adult who was a healthcare worker with PCR-confirmed SARS-CoV-2 infection or an uninfected control (not recorded which). The J gene is TRBJ2-1, the V gene TRBV13, with 12 bases identical to TRBD2. The CDR3 nucleotides read TGTGCCAGCAGCCCCATTGGACTAGCGGGGGAGCAGTTCTTC. Translating it yields CASSPIGLAGEQFF.